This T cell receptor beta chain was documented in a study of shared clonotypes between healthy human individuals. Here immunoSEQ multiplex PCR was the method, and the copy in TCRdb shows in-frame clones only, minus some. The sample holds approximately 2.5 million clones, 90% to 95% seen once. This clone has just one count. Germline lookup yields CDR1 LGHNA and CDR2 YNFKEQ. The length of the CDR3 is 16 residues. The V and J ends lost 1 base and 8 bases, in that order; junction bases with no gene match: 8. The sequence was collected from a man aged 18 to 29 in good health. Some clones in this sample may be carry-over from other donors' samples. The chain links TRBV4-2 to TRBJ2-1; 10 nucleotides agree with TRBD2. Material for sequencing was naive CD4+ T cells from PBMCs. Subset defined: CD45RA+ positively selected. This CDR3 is CASSQGVSGRRDEQFF. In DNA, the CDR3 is TGTGCCAGCAGCCAAGGGGTTAGCGGGAGGAGGGATGAGCAGTTCTTC.